Listed below are T cell receptor beta chains from one sample, sequenced in a study of vaccination and CD4 T cells after COVID-19. TCRdb fed the PCR reads into MiXCR, producing one record per CDR3 protein. The sample includes roughly 7,000 distinct CDR3 sequences, about two fifths of them seen just once. For these TCRs, the target antigens are not known. Input material: CD4+ T cells from blood, cultured in vitro. These receptors were obtained from a human donor in good health. CDR3s include the opening cysteine and the closing phenylalanine or tryptophan. D genes are given only for firm matches. Size tells how often a clone was seen (once, few, many) or the class of an expanded clone, and some rows leave it out.

D	V	J	size	CDR3	DNA
NA	TRBV19	TRBJ2-3	NA	CASRDPFTDTQYF	TGTGCCAGCCGGGACCCCTTCACAGATACGCAGTATTTT
NA	TRBV2	TRBJ1-1	NA	CASSPSPNTEAFF	TGTGCCAGCAGTCCCTCTCCGAACACTGAAGCTTTCTTT
TRBD1	TRBV20-1	TRBJ2-1	NA	CSATRGLAIDEQFF	TGCAGTGCTACCAGGGGGCTGGCTATCGATGAGCAGTTCTTC
NA	TRBV23-1	TRBJ1-2	few	CASSPTGQGRNYGYTF	TGCGCCAGCAGCCCCACCGGGCAGGGAAGAAACTATGGCTACACCTTC
NA	TRBV10-1	TRBJ2-7	few	CATTDGYEQYF	TGCGCCACGACGGACGGCTACGAGCAGTACTTC
TRBD1	TRBV11-2	TRBJ2-7	NA	CASSVRQGREQYF	TGTGCCAGCAGCGTCAGACAGGGTCGGGAGCAGTACTTC
TRBD1	TRBV5-6	TRBJ1-2	NA	CASSWSDRAGYTF	TGTGCCAGCAGCTGGTCAGACAGGGCTGGCTACACCTTC
NA	TRBV7-2	TRBJ2-7	NA	CASSPGSSPSYEQYF	TGTGCCAGCAGCCCTGGTTCCAGCCCCTCCTACGAGCAGTACTTC
NA	TRBV11-3	TRBJ2-3	NA	CASSLSDPDTQYF	TGTGCCAGCAGCCTTTCCGACCCCGATACGCAGTATTTT
NA	TRBV19	TRBJ1-6	few	CASWDGTSSYNSPLHF	TGTGCCTCCTGGGACGGGACGAGCTCCTATAATTCACCCCTCCACTTT
NA	TRBV7-9	TRBJ2-7	NA	CASTSDSEGYEQYF	TGTGCCAGCACTTCCGACAGCGAGGGCTACGAGCAGTACTTC
NA	TRBV20-1	TRBJ1-1	few	CSALRGVNTEAFF	TGCAGTGCCCTGAGGGGAGTTAACACTGAAGCTTTCTTT
NA	TRBV6-1	TRBJ1-2	once	CAIIKGGHTF	TGTGCCATCATTAAGGGGGGCCACACCTTC
NA	TRBV20-1	TRBJ2-3	few	CSARRSTDTQYF	TGCAGTGCTAGACGGAGCACAGATACGCAGTATTTT
NA	TRBV6-1	TRBJ2-2	few	CASNINTGELFF	TGTGCCAGCAACATAAACACCGGGGAGCTGTTTTTT
TRBD2	TRBV5-8	TRBJ2-5	NA	CATQRDRVETQYF	TGTGCCACGCAGCGGGATAGGGTCGAGACCCAGTACTTC
TRBD1	TRBV20-1	TRBJ1-1	NA	CSARDPTGDTEAFF	TGCAGTGCTAGAGATCCGACAGGGGACACTGAAGCTTTCTTT
TRBD2	TRBV6-1	TRBJ2-3	once	CATKAGGGSRQYF	TGTGCCACCAAAGCCGGGGGGGGCTCCCGGCAGTATTTT
TRBD2	TRBV29-1	TRBJ2-5	NA	CSALLAGGLQETQYF	TGCAGCGCTTTACTAGCGGGGGGACTACAAGAGACCCAGTACTTC
NA	TRBV28	TRBJ2-5	NA	CASSPGQQETQYF	TGTGCCAGCAGTCCCGGACAGCAAGAGACCCAGTACTTC
NA	TRBV2	TRBJ1-2	NA	CASSPGQNNYGYTF	TGTGCCAGCAGCCCGGGACAAAATAACTATGGCTACACCTTC
NA	TRBV7-9	TRBJ2-2	NA	CASSLGQSGTGELFF	TGTGCCAGCAGCCTGGGACAATCTGGCACCGGGGAGCTGTTTTTT
NA	TRBV10-3	TRBJ1-5	NA	CAISESPPTAAGPQHF	TGTGCCATCAGTGAGTCCCCGCCGACCGCGGCCGGGCCCCAGCATTTT
NA	TRBV19	TRBJ1-6	NA	CASSSRTDFSPLHF	TGTGCCAGTAGTTCCAGGACAGACTTTTCACCCCTCCACTTT
TRBD1	TRBV27	TRBJ1-5	few	CASSPQGGPNQPQHF	TGTGCCAGCAGTCCCCAGGGGGGGCCCAATCAGCCCCAGCATTTT
NA	TRBV6-5	TRBJ2-1	few	CASSSTLGGPRYNEQFF	TGTGCCAGCAGTTCAACACTAGGGGGGCCAAGATACAATGAGCAGTTCTTC
TRBD2	TRBV20-1	TRBJ2-7	few	CSAMKGLAGATYEQYF	TGCAGTGCTATGAAGGGCTTAGCGGGCGCCACCTACGAGCAGTACTTC
NA	TRBV20-1	TRBJ2-5	NA	CSAIGGAQETQYF	TGCAGTGCTATAGGGGGGGCTCAAGAGACCCAGTACTTC
NA	TRBV7-2	TRBJ2-7	few	CASSLAGASDYEQYF	TGTGCCAGCAGCTTAGCGGGTGCTAGCGACTACGAGCAGTACTTC
NA	TRBV19	TRBJ2-4	few	CASSGTGIQYF	TGTGCCAGTAGTGGTACAGGGATTCAGTACTTC
NA	TRBV19	TRBJ1-5	few	CASSPSHTGSGQPQHF	TGTGCCAGTAGTCCATCACATACAGGGTCGGGTCAGCCCCAGCATTTT
NA	TRBV5-8	TRBJ1-1	NA	CASSLAGSQNTEAFF	TGTGCCAGCAGCTTGGCCGGGTCACAGAACACTGAAGCTTTCTTT
NA	TRBV6-1	TRBJ1-2	few	CASSEMRNSNYGYTF	TGTGCCAGCAGTGAAATGCGGAACTCTAACTATGGCTACACCTTC
NA	TRBV20-1	TRBJ1-6	NA	CSATRGPSSYNSPLHF	TGCAGTGCTACTCGAGGCCCGAGCTCCTATAATTCACCCCTCCACTTT
TRBD1	TRBV7-3	TRBJ2-2	NA	CASRAGGNTGELFF	TGTGCCAGCAGAGCAGGGGGCAACACCGGGGAGCTGTTTTTT
TRBD1	TRBV24-1	TRBJ1-2	NA	CATSDPGQGDGYTF	TGTGCCACCAGTGACCCGGGACAGGGGGATGGCTACACCTTC
NA	TRBV7-9	TRBJ1-5	few	CASSLGAGSGQPQHF	TGTGCCAGCAGCTTAGGCGCAGGGAGCGGCCAGCCCCAGCATTTT